The following is a T cell receptor (beta chain) sequence with its context. This specimen comes from a study of regulatory T cells in long-lasting Graves disease. Overall study: Patients with new Graves' disease had used antithyroid drugs below 3 months.

Combining iRepertoire HTBI primers with Arm-PCR of CDR3 regions, the authors built TCR beta libraries. Using its own MiXCR run on the multiplex PCR reads, TCRdb lists one record per CDR3 protein. The sample has around 250,000 distinct CDR3 sequences, around 18% seen once. Stated time point: newly diagnosed GD, antithyroid drugs for less than 3 months. The TCR library used RNA extracted from PBMCs. Patients hailed from an endocrinology department in Xi'an, China. The CDR3 extends over 19 amino acids. Germline V gene sequence: CDR1 MDHEN, CDR2 SYDVKM. V gave up 5 bases and J gave up 2 bases, with 26 bases separating them. These same data were also listed under a study on T cells in Graves' hyperthyroidism and ophthalmopathy. That work contributes: RT-PCR in the first round (using the HTBI primer set) targeted the TCR CDR3.

This clonotype was sampled from a woman aged 25 to 39 with Graves disease. This sequence joins TRBV28 and TRBJ2-3, with D tentatively TRBD2 (7 bases). This material consisted of peripheral blood mononuclear cells (PBMCs), taken at new diagnosis, from a patient treated with antithyroid drugs. CDR3 region: CASSLILAGARSHTDTQYF. CDR3 DNA: TGTGCCAGCAGTCTCATCCTGGCGGGGGCCCGTTCCCACACAGATACGCAGTATTTT.